Listed below are T cell receptor beta chains from one sample, sequenced in a study of cytomegalovirus exposure and HLA in healthy donors. The protocol was immunoSEQ multiplex PCR, while the TCRdb copy is restricted to in-frame clones and leaves out a portion. The profile shows 100,000 to 150,000 clones, over 70% of them singletons. The sequenced sample was PBMCs. Receptors originate from a man aged 18 to 30 in good health and CMV-seropositive. CDR3s include the opening cysteine and the closing phenylalanine or tryptophan. Fields, in order: J gene, D gene, clone size, V gene, CDR3 protein, CDR3 DNA. The D gene is left open where the match is weak. Rows may omit the clone size; those that give it use once, few, many or a size class.

>TRBJ2-7|TRBD1|.|TRBV2
CASRDTPTGGGPYF
TGTGCCAGCCGCGATACTCCGACAGGGGGCGGTCCGTACTTC
>TRBJ2-7|TRBD1|.|TRBV7-8
CASSWDRAAYEQYF
TGTGCCAGCAGCTGGGACAGGGCGGCCTACGAGCAGTACTTC
>TRBJ1-1|.|.|TRBV5-1
CASSAATGNTEAFF
TGCGCCAGCAGCGCGGCTACAGGTAACACTGAAGCTTTCTTT
>TRBJ2-7|.|.|TRBV6-5
CASSYSSDSSTYEQYF
TGTGCCAGCAGTTACTCTTCGGACTCTTCCACCTACGAGCAGTACTTC
>TRBJ2-3|TRBD1|.|TRBV2
CASSVRQGARDTQYF
TGTGCCAGCAGTGTGCGGCAGGGGGCGCGGGATACGCAGTATTTT
>TRBJ1-2|TRBD1|.|TRBV18
CASSPRTGTGVNYGYTF
TGTGCCAGCTCACCCCGGACCGGGACAGGGGTAAACTATGGCTACACCTTC
>TRBJ2-2|.|few|TRBV5-1
CASSLGPAGVNTGELFF
TGCGCCAGCAGCTTGGGTCCGGCAGGGGTGAACACCGGGGAGCTGTTTTTT
>TRBJ2-1|.|.|TRBV18
CASSPSGDYNEQFF
TGTGCCAGCTCACCCAGCGGAGACTACAATGAGCAGTTCTTC
>TRBJ2-7|.|.|TRBV7-6
CASSNPRSGTSGEQYF
TGTGCCAGCAGCAACCCCCGGAGTGGAACCTCCGGCGAGCAGTACTTC
>TRBJ2-7|TRBD1|.|TRBV6-6
CASSLGQDEGEQYF
TGTGCCAGCAGTCTCGGACAGGATGAGGGCGAGCAGTACTTC
>TRBJ1-6|.|.|TRBV7-6
CASSLGAGANSPLHF
TGTGCCAGCAGCTTAGGGGCAGGGGCCAATTCACCCCTCCACTTT